This TCR beta chain appears in the sequencing data of a study of T cells expressing NK-cell markers. Across the study: In sorted CD3+CD56+NKG2C+, CD3+CD56+NKG2C- and CD3+CD56-NKG2C+ T cells, TCR beta repertoires were obtained.

The CDR3 runs to 14 residues. CDR1 is SGHTA and CDR2 is FQGNSA in the germline V gene. As the method of synthesis, 5'RACE template switching with UMIs yielded TCR beta cDNA. From the 5' RACE reads, TCRdb lists one entry per CDR3 protein and no DNA. The table lists about 450,000 distinct CDR3 sequences. A note on this clonotype: Its specificity is unknown.

Notes on the study in general: Once again these clonotypes came out on top in the CD3+CD56-NKG2C+ fraction of a few donors. Of the CD8+ T cells in about 6 donors, about 1.0-7.5% belonged to dominant NKG2C+ clonotypes.

The sequenced sample consisted of blood T cells: a sorted CD56 or NKG2C T cell subset, CD4+ or CD8+ T cells, or bulk PBMC T cells (not recorded which). V usage is TRBV7-2 and J usage is TRBJ2-7; with no DNA, the TCRdb D assignment of TRBD1 cannot be verified. This clonotype was obtained from a woman aged 18 to 75 in good health. CDR3: CASSTMGRFGEQYF.